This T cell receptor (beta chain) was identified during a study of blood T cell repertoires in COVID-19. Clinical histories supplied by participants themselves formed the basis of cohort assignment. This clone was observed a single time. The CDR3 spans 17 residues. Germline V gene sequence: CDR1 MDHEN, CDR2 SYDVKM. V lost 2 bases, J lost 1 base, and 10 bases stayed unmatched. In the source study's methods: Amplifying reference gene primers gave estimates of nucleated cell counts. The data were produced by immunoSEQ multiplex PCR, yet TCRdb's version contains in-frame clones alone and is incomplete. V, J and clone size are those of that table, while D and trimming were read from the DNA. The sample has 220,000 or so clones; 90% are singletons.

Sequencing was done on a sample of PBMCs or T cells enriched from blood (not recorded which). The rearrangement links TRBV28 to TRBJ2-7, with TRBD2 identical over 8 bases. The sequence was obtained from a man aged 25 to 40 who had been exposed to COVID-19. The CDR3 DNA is TGTGCCAGCAGTTTAGTAGAGGGACTAGATTTTTCCTACGAGCAGTACTTC. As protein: CASSLVEGLDFSYEQYF. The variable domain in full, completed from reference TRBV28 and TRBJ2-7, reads DVKVTQSSRYLVKRTGEKVFLECVQDMDHENMFWYRQDPGLGLRLIYFSYDVKMKEKGDIPEGYSVSREKKERFSLILESASTNQTSMYLCASSLVEGLDFSYEQYFGPGTRLTVT.